Shown below are 27 T cell receptor beta chains from a single sample sequenced in a study of blood T cells in healthy people across ages. Through a sample-barcoded 5' primer and a J-beta primer mix, a second PCR was run for roughly 7 to 11 cycles. TCRdb processed the 5' RACE reads anew with MiXCR; each CDR3 protein has one entry. Here the sample spans some 1.5 million distinct CDR3 sequences, about 30% being singletons. What was sequenced was blood. All receptors derive from a woman in her 30s in good health.

The chain employs TRBV5-1 and TRBJ2-1; the D gene is possibly TRBD2 (5 bases). This CDR3 has 15 amino acids. Per germline, CDR1 SGHRS and CDR2 YFSETQ. V was clipped by 0 bases and J by 0 bases, with 7 bases between them. CDR3 protein: CASSLADFSYNEQFF. The CDR3 DNA reads TGCGCCAGCAGCTTGGCGGACTTCTCCTACAATGAGCAGTTCTTC.

This clonotype was observed at least ten times. V gene TRBV20-1 combines with J gene TRBJ2-7; D gene unclear. V was cut by 2 bases and J by 0 bases, with 5 bases left in between. Per the germline V gene, CDR1 is DFQATT and CDR2 is SNEGSKA (reference sequence). The CDR3 sequence is 12 residues long. This CDR3 reads CSARQVSYEQYF. The CDR3, as DNA: TGCAGTGCTAGACAGGTCTCCTACGAGCAGTACTTC.

The chain combines TRBV6-6 with TRBJ2-4; 7 nucleotides agree with TRBD1. The DNA end is a closer match to TRBJ2-7, so the J assignment may be wrong. This CDR3 has 15 amino acids. Germline V gene data show CDR1 as MNHNY and CDR2 as SVGAGI (reference sequence). CDR3 DNA: TGTGCCAGCAGTTCCCCCGGCCAGGGGGTTGACGAGCAGTACTTC. Encoded protein: CASSSPGQGVDEQYF.

This clonotype has at least ten counts. V is TRBV4-3 and J is TRBJ2-1, with 9 bases that match TRBD2. With V trimmed by 0 bases and J by 7 bases, 10 bases remained unmatched. Germline V gene lookup returns CDR1 LGHNA and CDR2 YSLEER. CDR3 length: 17 amino acids. The CDR3 nucleotides are TGCGCCAGCAGCCAAGATAGGGTAGCGGGAGCTCTTAATGAGCAGTTCTTC. Translated: CASSQDRVAGALNEQFF.

This clonotype was seen a single time. The chain recombines TRBV20-1 with TRBJ1-5; D not resolved. V was cut by 0 bases and J by 6 bases, with 18 bases left in between. This CDR3 is 16 amino acids long. Germline CDR1 and CDR2: DFQATT and SNEGSKA (reference sequence). CDR3 coding DNA: TGCAGTGCTAGAGATCCGGGCGCGGGGTACGGTCAGCCCCAGCATTTT. Its translation: CSARDPGAGYGQPQHF.

This clonotype occurred many times. The chain uses TRBV2 and TRBJ2-1; 8 nucleotides match TRBD2. The V and J ends lost 4 bases and 7 bases, in that order; junction bases with no gene match: 6. The CDR3 totals 14 residues. Germline CDR1 reads SNHLY; CDR2 reads FYNNEI. CDR3 in amino acids: CASSASGGINEQFF. CDR3 sequence (DNA): TGTGCCAGCAGTGCCAGCGGGGGTATAAATGAGCAGTTCTTC.

The chain combines TRBV19 with TRBJ2-3; D gene ambiguous. The CDR3 contains 13 residues. Germline V gene lookup returns CDR1 LNHDA and CDR2 SQIVND (reference sequence). The V and J ends lost 1 base and 4 bases respectively, with 6 bases between them. CDR3 loop: CASSIVASDTQYF. The CDR3 bases are TGTGCCAGTAGTATAGTCGCTTCAGATACGCAGTATTTT. The full variable domain, in which reference TRBV19 and TRBJ2-3 provide the parts outside the CDR3, is DGGITQSPKYLFRKEGQNVTLSCEQNLNHDAMYWYRQDPGQGLRLIYYSQIVNDFQKGDIAEGYSVSREKKESFPLTVTSAQKNPTAFYLCASSIVASDTQYFGPGTRLTVL.

The rearrangement links TRBV7-6 to TRBJ1-5, with D possibly matching TRBD1 (5 bases). CDR3 length: 14 residues. From germline, CDR1 is SGHVS and CDR2 FNYEAQ. V lost 5 bases, J lost 6 bases, and 14 bases lay in between. The CDR3 coding sequence is TGTGCCAGCAGCCTTCGCGTAAGGGGTCAGCCCCAGCATTTT. Translation gives CASSLRVRGQPQHF. The full variable domain, rest sourced from reference TRBV7-6 and TRBJ1-5, is GAGVSQSPRYKVTKRGQDVALRCDPISGHVSLYWYRQALGQGPEFLTYFNYEAQQDKSGLPNDRFSAERPEGSISTLTIQRTEQRDSAMYRCASSLRVRGQPQHFGDGTRLSIL.

This chain joins TRBV7-2 and TRBJ2-3; D gene ambiguous. V was pared by 4 bases and J by 6 bases, with 17 bases between. Germline V gene data show CDR1 as SGHTA and CDR2 as FQGNSA. The CDR3 totals 15 residues. This CDR3 is CASSSLYGPSDTQYF. The DNA of the CDR3 is TGTGCCAGCAGCTCACTGTATGGGCCGTCCGATACGCAGTATTTT.

Ten or more counts support this clonotype. The chain uses TRBV7-9 and TRBJ2-7, with D possibly called TRBD1 or TRBD2 (5 bases each). The CDR3 has 15 residues. V was cut by 4 bases and J by 2 bases, with 15 bases left in between. CDR1 and CDR2 from the germline V gene are SEHNR and FQNEAQ (reference sequence). This CDR3 is CASSSSGDAAYEQYF. Here the CDR3 DNA reads TGTGCCAGCAGCTCCTCCGGGGACGCCGCCTACGAGCAGTACTTC.

This clonotype was seen ten or more times. The chain couples TRBV20-1 to TRBJ2-3; D call uncertain. The CDR3 loop spans 15 amino acids. Germline CDR1 is DFQATT and CDR2 is SNEGSKA (reference sequence). V gave up 5 bases and J gave up 2 bases, with 17 bases separating them. CDR3 sequence reads: CSAGFTDGFTDTQYF. The CDR3 nucleotides are TGCAGTGCTGGGTTTACGGACGGCTTCACAGATACGCAGTATTTT.

This clonotype appeared many times. This chain joins TRBV18 and TRBJ1-2; the D gene is possibly TRBD1 (5 bases). CDR1 and CDR2 (germline): KGHSH, LQKENI. V dropped 1 base and J dropped 3 bases, with 12 bases sitting between them. This CDR3 has 15 residues. The CDR3 coding sequence is TGTGCCAGCTCACCACGTCAGGGCGGCGACTATGGCTACACCTTC. Translated, it gives CASSPRQGGDYGYTF.

The chain employs TRBV5-1 and TRBJ2-7, with TRBD1 as a possible D gene (5 bases). The CDR3 is 12 residues long. V gave up 0 bases and J gave up 7 bases, with 8 bases separating them. Germline CDR1 is SGHRS and CDR2 is YFSETQ. CDR3 residues: CASSLEGKEQYF. Here the CDR3 DNA reads TGCGCCAGCAGCTTGGAGGGGAAGGAGCAGTACTTC.

The V call is TRBV7-9, the J call TRBJ2-5, with D possibly matching TRBD2 (6 bases). The CDR3 consists of 15 residues. V gave up 5 bases and J gave up 5 bases, with 18 bases separating them. CDR1 SEHNR and CDR2 FQNEAQ come from the germline V gene (reference sequence). This CDR3 is CASSTQLAAAETQYF. The CDR3 nucleotides read TGTGCCAGCAGCACGCAACTAGCCGCCGCTGAGACCCAGTACTTC.

The chain uses TRBV30 and TRBJ2-1; D ambiguous. CDR3 size: 12 residues. V shed 2 bases and J shed 9 bases, with 11 bases lying between them. CDR1 and CDR2 (germline): GTSNPN, SVGIG (reference sequence). This CDR3 is CAWSNPASEQFF. DNA for the CDR3: TGTGCCTGGAGTAACCCGGCGAGTGAGCAGTTCTTC.

The chain combines TRBV30 with TRBJ1-4; 10 nucleotides line up with TRBD1. The CDR3 runs to 14 residues. In germline, CDR1 is GTSNPN, CDR2 SVGIG (reference sequence). The trim removed 2 bases at V and 6 bases at J, leaving 3 bases unmatched. The CDR3 coding sequence is TGTGCCTGGAGTCAGGGGACAGGGGATGAAAAACTGTTTTTT. Translation gives CAWSQGTGDEKLFF.

With respect to this clonotype: This may be a read error: a much more frequent sequence differs by one nucleotide. The V and J genes are TRBV7-6 and TRBJ2-7; D perhaps matches TRBD1 (6 bases). The CDR3 sequence is 15 residues long. CDR1 is SGHVS and CDR2 is FNYEAQ in the germline V gene. CDR3 loop: CAGSLDTGLTYEQYF. The CDR3 DNA reads as TGTGCCGGCAGCTTAGATACAGGGCTGACCTACGAGCAGTACTTC.

As for this clonotype: No conserved phenylalanine or tryptophan is present at the end of the CDR3, so a read error is the likely explanation. The V gene is TRBV3-1, the J gene TRBJ1-6; D may be TRBD1 (5 bases). Between the trimmed V and J ends, which lost 0 bases and 9 bases, there was a span of 9 bases. This CDR3 is built from 14 residues. Looked up from germline, CDR1 is LGHDT and CDR2 is YNNKEL (reference sequence). The CDR3 sequence is CASSQEARVSPLHL. CDR3 DNA sequence: TGTGCCAGCAGCCAAGAGGCCAGGGTTTCACCCCTCCACCTT.

As DNA, the CDR3 is TGTGCCAGCAGCTTCGACAGCGGGGGGCGCGAGCAGTACTTC. Translated, it gives CASSFDSGGREQYF. The gene calls are TRBV11-2 and TRBJ2-7, with TRBD2 identical over 9 bases. CDR1 and CDR2 from the germline V gene are SGHAT and FQNNGV. V lost 3 bases and J lost 6; bases outside the gene matches: 6. CDR3 size: 14 residues.

This clonotype was counted at least ten times. The chain uses TRBV4-3 and TRBJ2-4; the D gene is possibly TRBD1 (6 bases). The CDR3 is made up of 17 amino acids. The V and J ends lost 0 bases and 0 bases respectively, with 12 bases between them. CDR1 and CDR2 (germline): LGHNA, YSLEER. CDR3 coding DNA: TGCGCCAGCAGCCAAGAATGGGACACACTAGCCAAAAACATTCAGTACTTC. It codes for CASSQEWDTLAKNIQYF.

The rearrangement uses TRBV6-4 and TRBJ2-3; 7 nucleotides align to TRBD1. CDR3 size: 15 residues. J was trimmed by 2 bases and V by 5 bases; bases with no gene match: 7. The germline CDR1 and CDR2 sequences are MRHNA and SNTAGT. This CDR3 reads CASSRQGLFTDTQYF. The CDR3 DNA is TGTGCCAGCAGTCGACAGGGTCTCTTCACAGATACGCAGTATTTT.

This clonotype occurred a few times. CDR3 nucleotides: TGTGCCAGCAGTTTAAGACAGTTAGCCAAAAACATTCAGTACTTC. Amino acid sequence: CASSLRQLAKNIQYF. The chain employs TRBV28 and TRBJ2-4; D perhaps matches TRBD1 (5 bases). V lost 2 bases and J 0 bases, leaving 8 bases between the germline ends. CDR3 length: 15 residues. The germline V gene encodes CDR1 MDHEN and CDR2 SYDVKM.

The chain combines TRBV28 with TRBJ2-5; TRBD2 agrees at 11 bases. Germline V gene sequence: CDR1 MDHEN, CDR2 SYDVKM. The CDR3 extends over 14 amino acids. V was pared by 3 bases and J by 13 bases, with 10 bases of the junction left unmatched. The CDR3 loop is CASSLVTSGVQPYF. The CDR3 coding sequence is TGTGCCAGCAGTTTGGTGACTAGCGGGGTCCAGCCGTACTTC.

The table lists this clonotype with many counts. The chain is built from TRBV6-2 or TRBV6-3 and TRBJ2-5, with D uncertain. The CDR3 covers 15 residues. Trimming removed 3 bases at V and 2 bases at J, with 13 bases between. Germline CDR1 MNHEY, CDR2 SVGEGT. For the CDR3, the DNA is TGTGCCAGCAGTTATCGCATGGGCAGGCAAGAGACCCAGTACTTC. Translation gives CASSYRMGRQETQYF.

This clonotype was observed many times. V usage is TRBV28 and J usage is TRBJ1-5, with D possibly TRBD1 on 5 matching bases. V lost 1 base and J lost 4, with 11 bases in between. The CDR3 loop spans 15 amino acids. Germline assignment: CDR1 MDHEN and CDR2 SYDVKM. The CDR3 spells CASSLFGGGNQPQHF. In DNA form, the CDR3 reads TGTGCCAGCAGTTTATTTGGCGGGGGTAATCAGCCCCAGCATTTT.

The chain employs TRBV6-2 or TRBV6-3 and TRBJ1-6; a possible D gene is TRBD1 (6 bases). The CDR3 contains 14 residues. V dropped 7 bases and J dropped 10 bases, with 17 bases sitting between them. Germline V lookup: CDR1 MNHEY, CDR2 SVGEGT. CDR3 loop: CASTYRVEGSPLHF. The CDR3, as DNA: TGTGCCAGCACCTACAGGGTCGAAGGCTCACCCCTCCACTTT.

V and J are TRBV9 and TRBJ2-7, with a weak D call TRBD2 (6 bases). The CDR3 contains 16 residues. V lost 3 bases and J lost 1, with 17 bases in between. Germline V gives CDR1 SGDLS, CDR2 YYNGEE. The CDR3 is CASSAVPGALSYEQYF. The DNA for the CDR3 is TGTGCCAGCAGCGCCGTACCGGGAGCTTTATCCTACGAGCAGTACTTC. Full variable domain (outside the CDR3, taken from reference TRBV9 and TRBJ2-7): DSGVTQTPKHLITATGQRVTLRCSPRSGDLSVYWYQQSLDQGLQFLIQYYNGEERAKGNILERFSAQQFPDLHSELNLSSLELGDSALYFCASSAVPGALSYEQYFGPGTRLTVT.